These 32 T cell receptor beta chains originate from one sample sequenced in a study of regulatory T cells in long-lasting Graves disease. CDR3 regions were amplified by Arm-PCR using iRepertoire HTBI primers to build TCR beta libraries. TCRdb called the multiplex PCR reads again in MiXCR, with one record for every CDR3 protein. The table has roughly 450,000 distinct CDR3 sequences, less than 25% seen once. Time point specified: persistent/refractory GD, antithyroid drugs over 5 years with positive TRAb. Preparation of the TCR library used RNA extracted from PBMCs. The sample in question was peripheral blood mononuclear cells (PBMCs), obtained when the disease was refractory, from a patient treated with antithyroid drugs. The receptor source for this set is a female donor with Graves disease.

This clonotype came up many times. The chain has TRBV29-1 and TRBJ2-7, with D perhaps TRBD1 or TRBD2 (5 bases each). Germline CDR1 and CDR2: SQVTM and ANQGSEA. The CDR3 runs to 13 residues. The germline V and J ends were trimmed by 4 bases and 3 bases, with 13 bases remaining between them. In nucleotides, the CDR3 is TGCAGCGTTGTGTGGGGGAGTTACTACGAGCAGTACTTC. This sequence encodes CSVVWGSYYEQYF.

The chain couples TRBV28 to TRBJ2-7, with 14 bases matching TRBD2. This CDR3 has 21 amino acids. V lost 4 bases, J lost 5 bases, and 22 bases stayed unmatched. Germline assignment: CDR1 MDHEN and CDR2 SYDVKM. The CDR3 is CASSYGTGRLGLAGVYHEQYF. The CDR3 DNA sequence: TGTGCCAGCAGTTACGGGACAGGGAGATTGGGACTAGCGGGAGTTTACCACGAGCAGTACTTC. Based on the CDR3 plus reference TRBV28 and TRBJ2-7, the full variable domain is DVKVTQSSRYLVKRTGEKVFLECVQDMDHENMFWYRQDPGLGLRLIYFSYDVKMKEKGDIPEGYSVSREKKERFSLILESASTNQTSMYLCASSYGTGRLGLAGVYHEQYFGPGTRLTVT.

This clonotype appeared many times. The chain is built from TRBV12-3 or TRBV12-4 and TRBJ2-6; no firm D call. CDR3 length: 14 residues. Trimming pared 3 bases from V and 0 bases from J, leaving 3 bases between. The CDR3 is CASSFVSGANVLTF. The CDR3 DNA follows: TGTGCCAGCAGTTTCGTCTCTGGGGCCAACGTCCTGACTTTC.

Only a few counts were recorded for this clonotype. The V gene is TRBV29-1, the J gene TRBJ2-7; TRBD2 matches at 8 bases. The V gene's germline CDR1 is SQVTM and CDR2 ANQGSEA. Trimming cost V 5 bases and J 4 bases; bases outside gene matches: 7. The CDR3 contains 13 residues. CDR3 amino acids: CSVQMTGGYEQYF. The DNA of the CDR3 is TGCAGCGTTCAGATGACGGGAGGGTACGAGCAGTACTTC.

This chain uses TRBV12-5 with TRBJ2-3, with unresolved D. Germline values: CDR1 LGHNT, CDR2 FRNRAP. CDR3 length: 14 amino acids. Trimming took off 6 bases at V and 0 bases at J, with 10 bases between the two ends. The CDR3 loop is CASGHPGSTDTQYF. CDR3 DNA sequence: TGTGCTAGTGGCCACCCTGGGAGCACAGATACGCAGTATTTT.

There are many counts of this clonotype. The V and J genes are TRBV29-1 and TRBJ1-2; D is unresolved. The CDR3 is made up of 11 amino acids. The germline V and J ends were trimmed by 0 bases and 8 bases, with 7 bases remaining between them. The germline V gene has CDR1 SQVTM and CDR2 ANQGSEA. The CDR3 DNA reads as TGCAGCGTTGAAGAGACTTCGGGCTACACCTTC. It yields the protein CSVEETSGYTF.

This chain joins TRBV3-1 and TRBJ2-2; 9 bases map to TRBD2. The germline gives CDR1 LGHDT, CDR2 YNNKEL (reference sequence). This CDR3 has 15 amino acids. V was pared by 6 bases and J by 1 base, with 3 bases of the junction left unmatched. The CDR3 DNA reads TGTGCCAGCAGAAGACTAGCGGTGAACACCGGGGAGCTGTTTTTT. Translated, it gives CASRRLAVNTGELFF.

The gene calls are TRBV20-1 and TRBJ2-7, with D hard to call. V lost 6 bases and J lost 0, with 12 bases in between. This CDR3 has 13 residues. In germline, CDR1 is DFQATT, CDR2 SNEGSKA (reference sequence). In nucleotides, the CDR3 is TGCAGTGCCGATGGGATCTCCTCCTACGAGCAGTACTTC. Protein sequence: CSADGISSYEQYF.

This clonotype was found many times. The V and J genes are TRBV3-1 and TRBJ2-2; D gene unclear. CDR1 LGHDT and CDR2 YNNKEL come from the germline V gene (reference sequence). V lost 6 bases, J lost 3 bases, and 8 bases lay in between. This CDR3 comprises 13 residues. The chain's CDR3 is CASRGSDTGELFF. The CDR3 region has the DNA TGTGCCAGCAGGGGCTCGGACACCGGGGAGCTGTTTTTT.

This chain joins TRBV6-1 and TRBJ2-7; TRBD2 might be the D (6 bases). V was shortened by 8 bases and J by 3 bases, with 17 bases between the two germline ends. Germline CDR1 is MNHNS and CDR2 is SASEGT. This CDR3 is built from 14 residues. CDR3 in DNA: TGTGCCAGCTGGGGGACGGGACTCCACTACGAGCAGTACTTC. Amino acids: CASWGTGLHYEQYF.

The chain is built from TRBV20-1 and TRBJ2-1; 10 bases fit TRBD2. This CDR3 is built from 17 residues. CDR1 DFQATT and CDR2 SNEGSKA come from the germline V gene (reference sequence). V lost 2 bases, J lost 5 bases, and 12 bases stayed unmatched. CDR3 in amino acids: CSARSRSGRALHNEQFF. DNA for the CDR3: TGCAGTGCTAGATCTCGCAGCGGGAGGGCCCTTCACAATGAGCAGTTCTTC.

This clonotype was seen many times. This chain joins TRBV6-5 and TRBJ1-5; unclear D gene. V was cut by 3 bases and J by 9 bases, with 18 bases left in between. CDR1 and CDR2 (germline): MNHEY, SVGAGI. CDR3 size: 15 residues. The CDR3 is CASSYAVGRRGPQHF. The CDR3 DNA reads as TGTGCCAGCAGTTATGCAGTTGGGCGTCGTGGGCCCCAGCATTTT.

V gene TRBV6-1 combines with J gene TRBJ2-1; the D is unclear. The length of the CDR3 is 14 residues. V shed 7 bases and J shed 10 bases, with 20 bases lying between them. Germline CDR1 is MNHNS and CDR2 is SASEGT. The chain's CDR3 is CASKTGDPYREQFF. In DNA, the CDR3 is TGTGCCAGCAAAACTGGCGACCCGTATAGAGAGCAGTTCTTC.

In its sample, this clonotype was seen many times. V gene TRBV3-1 combines with J gene TRBJ1-4; a weak D match, TRBD1 (5 bases). Trimming left V 1 base short and J 8 bases short, with 14 bases between. The CDR3 extends over 15 amino acids. Germline-derived CDR1 and CDR2 are LGHDT and YNNKEL (reference sequence). Written as DNA, the CDR3 is TGTGCCAGCAGCCAAGGGAGATATGGGGGAGAAAAACTGTTTTTT. Its protein is CASSQGRYGGEKLFF. Supplemented by reference TRBV3-1 and TRBJ1-4, the full variable domain reads DTAVSQTPKYLVTQMGNDKSIKCEQNLGHDTMYWYKQDSKKFLKIMFSYNNKELIINETVPNRFSPKSPDKAHLNLHINSLELGDSAVYFCASSQGRYGGEKLFFGSGTQLSVL.

This clonotype appeared a few times. This sequence joins TRBV6-5 and TRBJ2-3; 10 bases agree with TRBD2. The V gene end was trimmed by 0 bases and the J gene end by 0 bases; junction bases not matched to a gene: 0. The germline CDR1 and CDR2 sequences are MNHEY and SVGAGI. CDR3 size: 16 residues. CDR3 region: CASSYSTSGSTDTQYF. The DNA of the CDR3 is TGTGCCAGCAGTTACTCGACTAGCGGGAGCACAGATACGCAGTATTTT.

This clonotype came up many times. The chain couples TRBV2 to TRBJ2-7; 8 nucleotides align to TRBD1. The CDR3 is made up of 12 amino acids. The germline gives CDR1 SNHLY, CDR2 FYNNEI. V gave up 7 bases and J gave up 7 bases; unmatched junction bases: 6. The CDR3 is CASTRTGREQYF. The CDR3 coding sequence is TGTGCCAGCACCCGGACAGGGAGGGAGCAGTACTTC.

This clonotype was detected a few times. V and J are TRBV14 and TRBJ2-5; TRBD1 aligns across 9 bases. The length of the CDR3 is 15 residues. The V gene end was trimmed by 0 bases and the J gene end by 6 bases; junction bases not matched to a gene: 5. Germline CDR1 SGHDN, CDR2 FVKESK. The CDR3 loop reads CASSQDMGQGQTQYF. CDR3 bases: TGTGCCAGCAGCCAAGATATGGGACAGGGTCAGACCCAGTACTTC.

Comments on this clonotype: It may be a read error: a sequence one base away is much more abundant. The rearrangement links TRBV19 to TRBJ1-1, with D tentatively TRBD1 (5 bases). This CDR3 is built from 14 residues. V was shortened by 6 bases and J by 3 bases, with 14 bases between the two germline ends. From germline, CDR1 is LNHDA and CDR2 SQIVND (reference sequence). DNA for the CDR3: TGTGCCAGTAGACCCTCGACAGTTCACACTGAAGCTTTCTTT. Amino acid sequence: CASRPSTVHTEAFF. Together with reference TRBV19 and TRBJ1-1, the CDR3 gives the full variable domain: DGGITQSPKYLFRKEGQNVTLSCEQNLNHDAMYWYRQDPGQGLRLIYYSQIVNDFQKGDIAEGYSVSREKKESFPLTVTSAQKNPTAFYLCASRPSTVHTEAFFGQGTRLTVV.

This clonotype has ten or more counts. The CDR3 is CASSEALQANTEAFF. CDR3 nucleotide sequence: TGTGCCAGCAGTGAAGCGCTTCAGGCTAACACTGAAGCTTTCTTT. V is TRBV2 and J is TRBJ1-1; no reliable D call. Germline CDR1 is SNHLY and CDR2 is FYNNEI. The CDR3 spans 15 residues. V was shortened by 0 bases and J by 2 bases, with 10 bases between the two germline ends.

This clonotype was counted at least ten times. CDR3 DNA sequence: TGTGCCAGCAGTTACTCCGGCAGCCAAACAACTTACACTGAAGCTTTCTTT. Its translation: CASSYSGSQTTYTEAFF. The chain is built from TRBV6-5 and TRBJ1-1; D is ambiguous. Trimming pared 0 bases from V and 3 bases from J, leaving 17 bases between. CDR1 is MNHEY and CDR2 is SVGAGI in the germline V gene. The CDR3 loop spans 17 amino acids.

This clonotype appeared a few times. This chain joins TRBV12-3 or TRBV12-4 and TRBJ1-3, with 7 bases lining up with TRBD1. Trimming removed 4 bases from V and 4 bases from J; junction bases left unmatched: 7. The CDR3 has 15 residues. CDR3 sequence: CASSSRQGLGNTIYF. The CDR3 coding sequence is TGTGCCAGCAGTTCGCGACAGGGCTTGGGAAACACCATATATTTT.

The CDR3 DNA follows: TGTGCCAGCAGCTTAGTAGGGATCCAGGGGTCAGGAGGCGGCTACACCTTC. Translated: CASSLVGIQGSGGGYTF. V is TRBV7-9 and J is TRBJ1-2; D is perhaps TRBD1 (6 bases). V was clipped by 1 base and J by 8 bases, with 23 bases between them. The CDR3 sequence is 17 residues long. CDR1 is SEHNR and CDR2 is FQNEAQ in the germline V gene (reference sequence).

Many counts were recorded for this clonotype. V gene TRBV7-8 combines with J gene TRBJ2-7, with D perhaps assigned TRBD1 or TRBD2 (5 bases each). This CDR3 region has 15 residues. With 5 bases removed from V and 3 bases from J, the gap between germline ends came to 17 bases. CDR1 SGHVS and CDR2 FQNEAQ come from the germline V gene. The CDR3 protein is CASSAPGTVVYEQYF. In DNA, the CDR3 is TGTGCCAGCAGCGCCCCCGGGACGGTAGTCTACGAGCAGTACTTC.

This clonotype has only one observation. Given the absence of the conserved phenylalanine or tryptophan at the CDR3 end, a read error is likely. The CDR3 reads CSVWDREVNQPQHL. The CDR3 nucleotides read TGCAGCGTTTGGGACAGGGAGGTCAATCAGCCCCAGCATCTT. The rearrangement joins TRBV29-1 to TRBJ1-5, with TRBD1 identical over 9 bases. Germline V gene lookup returns CDR1 SQVTM and CDR2 ANQGSEA. V was clipped by 5 bases and J by 3 bases; unmatched bases: 5. CDR3 length equals 14 residues.

In its sample, this clonotype was seen many times. The chain joins TRBV29-1 to TRBJ2-5; 8 bases map to TRBD2. V was pared by 3 bases and J by 1 base, with 16 bases of the junction left unmatched. Germline V lookup: CDR1 SQVTM, CDR2 ANQGSEA. The length of the CDR3 is 18 residues. In DNA, the CDR3 is TGCAGCGTTGACAGTTCTTCCTCACGGCGGGAGGTCCAAGAGACCCAGTACTTC. This encodes CSVDSSSSRREVQETQYF.

This clonotype occurred many times. The chain couples TRBV11-2 to TRBJ2-7, with 12 bases identical to TRBD2. Trimming cost V 4 bases and J 3 bases; bases outside gene matches: 7. The CDR3 extends over 16 amino acids. Germline V gene sequence: CDR1 SGHAT, CDR2 FQNNGV. This CDR3 reads CASSSLTSGSIYEQYF. The CDR3 coding sequence is TGTGCCAGCAGCTCTCTGACTAGCGGGAGTATCTACGAGCAGTACTTC.

There are a few counts of this clonotype. V gene TRBV7-9 combines with J gene TRBJ2-4; 10 bases match TRBD1. Germline CDR1 and CDR2: SEHNR and FQNEAQ (reference sequence). Trimming cost V 3 bases and J 1 base; bases outside gene matches: 3. The CDR3 consists of 16 residues. The CDR3 coding sequence is TGTGCCAGCAGCTTCGGGACAGGGGCGGCCAAAAACATTCAGTACTTC. Translation gives CASSFGTGAAKNIQYF.

This chain links TRBV29-1 with TRBJ1-1; D remains unclear. Germline loops: CDR1 SQVTM, CDR2 ANQGSEA. This CDR3 is built from 13 residues. The ends were cut back, 1 base at V and 3 bases at J, with 9 bases in the middle. The DNA of the CDR3 is TGCAGCGTTGAAGGTGACGGGTACACTGAAGCTTTCTTT. It specifies CSVEGDGYTEAFF.

The CDR3 DNA follows: TGCAGTGCTGAGGCTAGCTCCGGTAGGGAAAAACTGTTTTTT. This translates into CSAEASSGREKLFF. The rearrangement uses TRBV20-1 and TRBJ1-4; D is unresolved. V lost 5 bases to trimming and J lost 8 bases, with 18 bases between them. Looked up from germline, CDR1 is DFQATT and CDR2 is SNEGSKA (reference sequence). The CDR3 spans 14 residues.

This clonotype came up many times. The chain employs TRBV28 and TRBJ1-1, with 7 bases aligning to TRBD1. This CDR3 comprises 13 residues. In germline, CDR1 is MDHEN, CDR2 SYDVKM. The V and J ends lost 1 base and 6 bases, in that order; junction bases with no gene match: 2. The CDR3 DNA follows: TGTGCCAGCAGTTTATTACAGGGGTCTGAAGCTTTCTTT. It is translated as CASSLLQGSEAFF.

At least ten counts were recorded for this clonotype. This rearrangement joins TRBV11-2 to TRBJ2-3; 13 bases map to TRBD2. J gave up 11 bases and V 4 bases, and 12 bases lay outside the gene matches. The CDR3 covers 16 residues. The germline V gene encodes CDR1 SGHAT and CDR2 FQNNGV. DNA for the CDR3: TGTGCCAGCAGCTCCTTCGGACTAGCGGGAGCTCGTGGGCAGTATTTT. Protein product: CASSSFGLAGARGQYF.

This clonotype was seen ten or more times. The genes are TRBV6-5 and TRBJ2-5, with 10 bases matching TRBD1. The junction had 8 bases not matched to a gene; V was cut back by 2 bases and J by 5 bases. The CDR3 is 16 amino acids. In germline, CDR1 is MNHEY, CDR2 SVGAGI. CDR3: CASSYAGTGVLETQYF. The CDR3 DNA reads TGTGCCAGCAGTTACGCCGGGACAGGGGTCCTGGAGACCCAGTACTTC.